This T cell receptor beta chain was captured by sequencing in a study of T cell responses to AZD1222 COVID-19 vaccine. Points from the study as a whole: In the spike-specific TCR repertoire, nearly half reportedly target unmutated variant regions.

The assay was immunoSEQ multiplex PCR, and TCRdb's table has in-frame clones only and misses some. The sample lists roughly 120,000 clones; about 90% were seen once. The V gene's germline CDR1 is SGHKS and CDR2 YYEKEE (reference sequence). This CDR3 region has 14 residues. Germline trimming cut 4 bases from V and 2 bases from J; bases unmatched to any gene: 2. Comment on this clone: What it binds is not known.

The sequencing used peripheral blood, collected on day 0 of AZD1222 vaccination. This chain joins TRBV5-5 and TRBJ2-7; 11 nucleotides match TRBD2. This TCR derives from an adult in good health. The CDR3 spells CASSPGLAAYEQYF. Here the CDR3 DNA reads TGTGCCAGCAGCCCGGGACTAGCGGCCTACGAGCAGTACTTC.